One sample yielded the 21 T cell receptor beta chains listed below, sequenced in a study of CD8 T cells in Susac syndrome. Random-hexamer reverse transcription was applied to roughly 0.45 to 1 ug RNA. TCRdb itself ran the immunoSEQ multiplex PCR reads through MiXCR, one entry per CDR3 protein. The sample holds roughly 120,000 distinct CDR3 sequences, approximately 95% seen once. Material: CD8+ T cells from PBMCs. These receptors came from a human donor with multiple sclerosis.

The rearrangement uses TRBV29-1 and TRBJ2-3; 9 bases map to TRBD1. The CDR3 is 14 amino acids. V shed 3 bases and J 1 base; nucleotides not matched to a gene: 2. The germline CDR1 and CDR2 sequences are SQVTM and ANQGSEA. DNA of the CDR3: TGCAGCGTTGACTGGACAGGGGGCACAGATACGCAGTATTTT. It yields the protein CSVDWTGGTDTQYF.

This sequence joins TRBV9 and TRBJ2-5; D may be TRBD1 (6 bases). Germline CDR1 and CDR2: SGDLS and YYNGEE. Trimming stripped 3 bases from V and 5 bases from J, with 23 bases between. CDR3 length equals 17 residues. CDR3 nucleotide sequence: TGTGCCAGCAGCGCCGTAGGAGGACAGCTTAGGTGGGAGACCCAGTACTTC. This encodes CASSAVGGQLRWETQYF.

V and J are TRBV10-2 and TRBJ1-6; tentative D call: TRBD1 (5 bases). This CDR3 region has 15 residues. V was pared by 0 bases and J by 6 bases, with 9 bases between. The germline CDR1 and CDR2 sequences are WSHSY and SAAADI. The CDR3 spells CASSESQGFNSPLHF. The CDR3, as DNA: TGCGCCAGCAGTGAGTCGCAGGGATTTAATTCACCCCTCCACTTT.

The chain couples TRBV23-1 to TRBJ2-7; 7 nucleotides agree with TRBD1. TRBV23-1 is labeled an ORF, and its function is uncertain. This CDR3 has 12 amino acids. V trimming: 8 bases; J trimming: 6 bases; junction bases outside the gene matches: 7. CDR3: CASRMTGSEQYF. CDR3 DNA sequence: TGCGCCAGCCGGATGACAGGGTCCGAGCAGTACTTC.

The chain links TRBV30 to TRBJ2-3, with 11 bases lining up with TRBD2. This CDR3 has 15 residues. Unmatched junction bases numbered 4, after V lost 2 bases and J lost 3 bases. The germline CDR1 and CDR2 sequences are GTSNPN and SVGIG (reference sequence). CDR3: CAWSLSSGRTDTQYF. CDR3 bases: TGTGCCTGGAGTCTTTCTAGCGGGAGGACAGATACGCAGTATTTT.

The chain uses TRBV20-1 and TRBJ2-1; maybe TRBD2 (5 bases). CDR3 size: 17 residues. The germline V gene encodes CDR1 DFQATT and CDR2 SNEGSKA (reference sequence). V dropped 6 bases and J dropped 7 bases, with 28 bases sitting between them. The CDR3 spells CSASFNRREWVMNEQFF. The CDR3 bases are TGCAGTGCCTCATTCAACCGCCGGGAATGGGTTATGAATGAGCAGTTCTTC.

The chain has TRBV5-8 and TRBJ2-2; D is uncertain. This CDR3 region has 15 residues. Germline V lookup: CDR1 SGHTS, CDR2 YDEGEE. Trimming pared 4 bases from V and 0 bases from J, leaving 10 bases between. The CDR3: CASSATDANTGELFF. The DNA of the CDR3 is TGTGCCAGCAGCGCAACAGACGCGAACACCGGGGAGCTGTTTTTT.

The gene calls are TRBV30 and TRBJ1-2; perhaps TRBD1 as D (5 bases). With 6 bases removed from V and 2 bases from J, the gap between germline ends came to 13 bases. The CDR3 covers 13 residues. Per the germline V gene, CDR1 is GTSNPN and CDR2 is SVGIG (reference sequence). The DNA of the CDR3 is TGTGCCTGCCCGGGCAGGGAAAACTATGGCTACACCTTC. Translated: CACPGRENYGYTF.

The J gene is TRBJ2-4, the V gene TRBV7-9; 9 bases fit TRBD1. This CDR3 has 15 amino acids. Germline values: CDR1 SEHNR, CDR2 FQNEAQ (reference sequence). V was pared by 4 bases and J by 3 bases, with 4 bases of the junction left unmatched. As DNA, the CDR3 is TGTGCCAGCAGCTCCCCGACAGGGGGCAAAAACATTCAGTACTTC. Protein: CASSSPTGGKNIQYF.

This chain uses TRBV4-1 with TRBJ2-1; possibly TRBD2 for D (6 bases). The CDR3 contains 10 residues. Germline CDR1 MGHRA, CDR2 YSYEKL. V was pared by 11 bases and J by 8 bases, with 10 bases between. The CDR3 DNA follows: TGCGCCGGCCGGGGGTATGAGCAGTTCTTC. The encoded protein is CAGRGYEQFF.

The chain joins TRBV20-1 to TRBJ2-1, with 9 nucleotides matching TRBD1. CDR3 length equals 15 residues. Germline CDR1 DFQATT, CDR2 SNEGSKA (reference sequence). V dropped 1 base and J dropped 9; count of bases not matched to a gene: 10. The CDR3 DNA sequence: TGCAGTGCTAGAGGTACAGGGGGCGATATCGGTGAGCAGTTCTTC. It codes for CSARGTGGDIGEQFF.

The V call is TRBV20-1, the J call TRBJ2-5; the D is unclear. V was clipped by 6 bases and J by 2 bases, with 13 bases between them. The germline V gene encodes CDR1 DFQATT and CDR2 SNEGSKA (reference sequence). The CDR3 consists of 13 residues. CDR3 nucleotide sequence: TGCAGTGCAGACGGGCCTCGGCAAGAGACCCAGTACTTC. It is translated as CSADGPRQETQYF.

The V call is TRBV5-1, the J call TRBJ2-7, with D hard to call. The CDR3 is 18 residues long. Germline V CDR1 and CDR2: SGHRS, YFSETQ. V was shortened by 4 bases and J by 3 bases, with 26 bases between the two germline ends. In DNA, the CDR3 is TGCGCCAGCAGCGATCTAAGGACGGCCTCATCCCACTACTACGAGCAGTACTTC. Translation gives CASSDLRTASSHYYEQYF.

V usage is TRBV7-6 and J usage is TRBJ1-1; the match to TRBD1 covers 9 bases. The CDR3 totals 17 residues. CDR1 and CDR2 from the germline V gene are SGHVS and FNYEAQ. The V and J ends lost 1 base and 4 bases, in that order; junction bases with no gene match: 10. CDR3 bases: TGTGCCAGCAGCTTAGGGCCGACCGGGACAGGGACCACTGAAGCTTTCTTT. Translated, it gives CASSLGPTGTGTTEAFF.

The gene calls are TRBV21-1 and TRBJ2-7. TRBV21-1 is a listed pseudogene. The CDR3 has 11 amino acids. CDR3 in amino acids: CASSNVYEQYV. The CDR3 DNA follows: TGTGCCAGCAGCAATGTCTACGAGCAGTACGTC.

This chain uses TRBV19 with TRBJ1-5; the D is unclear. Germline CDR1 and CDR2: LNHDA and SQIVND (reference sequence). Trimming took 4 bases from V and 1 from J, leaving 14 bases between them. The CDR3 totals 16 residues. The CDR3 DNA reads as TGTGCCAGTAGTAGGGAACTTCTAGGAAGCAATCAGCCCCAGCATTTT. This gives the protein CASSRELLGSNQPQHF.

This sequence joins TRBV4-1 and TRBJ2-7; tentatively, D is TRBD1 (6 bases). CDR3 length equals 15 residues. Per germline, CDR1 MGHRA and CDR2 YSYEKL. Deletions cut 0 bases from V and 0 bases from J, with 9 bases between. The DNA for the CDR3 is TGCGCCAGCAGCCAAGAGACAGGCCCCTCCTACGAGCAGTACTTC. Its translation is CASSQETGPSYEQYF.

This chain uses TRBV9 with TRBJ2-7; the match to TRBD2 covers 9 bases. The length of the CDR3 is 15 residues. Germline CDR1 SGDLS, CDR2 YYNGEE. Trimming cost V 4 bases and J 2 bases; bases outside gene matches: 7. The CDR3: CASSPWRGGPYEQYF. CDR3 nucleotides: TGTGCCAGCAGCCCCTGGCGGGGGGGGCCCTACGAGCAGTACTTC.

The chain carries TRBV24-1 and TRBJ2-7; 9 bases agree with TRBD1. Germline CDR1 is KGHDR and CDR2 is SFDVKD. The CDR3 covers 13 residues. Losses at the gene ends were 5 bases for V and 3 bases for J; bases not matched to a gene: 1. CDR3 nucleotides: TGTGCCACCAGTGGGGGACAGGGCTACGAGCAGTACTTC. Translation gives CATSGGQGYEQYF.

In its sample, this clonotype was seen once. The chain carries TRBV6-5 and TRBJ1-1, with 7 bases that match TRBD1. The CDR3 runs to 15 residues. CDR1 MNHEY and CDR2 SVGAGI come from the germline V gene. The V segment lost 0 bases and the J segment 7 bases; nucleotides outside the gene matches: 8. The DNA for the CDR3 is TGTGCCAGCAGTTACTCTGGGGACAGCAGGAGTGAAGCTTTCTTT. The encoded protein is CASSYSGDSRSEAFF.

V and J are TRBV11-2 and TRBJ1-2; no firm D call. The V end lost 5 bases, the J end lost 5 bases, and 12 bases lay between the germline ends. The CDR3 is 13 residues long. Germline CDR1 and CDR2: SGHAT and FQNNGV. This CDR3 reads CASSPKRVYGYTF. The CDR3 nucleotides are TGTGCCAGCAGCCCGAAGAGGGTTTATGGCTACACCTTC.